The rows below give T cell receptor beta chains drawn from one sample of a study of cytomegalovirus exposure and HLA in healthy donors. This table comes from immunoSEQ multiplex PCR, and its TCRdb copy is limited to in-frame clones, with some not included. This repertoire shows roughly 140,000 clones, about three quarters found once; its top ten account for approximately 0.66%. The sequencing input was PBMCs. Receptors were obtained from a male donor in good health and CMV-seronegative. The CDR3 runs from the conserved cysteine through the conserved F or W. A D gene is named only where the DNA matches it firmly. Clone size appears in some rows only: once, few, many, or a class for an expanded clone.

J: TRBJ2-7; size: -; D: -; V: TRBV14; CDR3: CASSLERAYEQYF; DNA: TGTGCCAGCAGCCTCGAGAGGGCTTACGAGCAGTACTTC
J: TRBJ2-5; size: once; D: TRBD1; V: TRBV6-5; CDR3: CASNRGFQETQYF; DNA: TGTGCCAGCAACAGGGGGTTCCAAGAGACCCAGTACTTC
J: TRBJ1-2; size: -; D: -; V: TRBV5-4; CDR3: CASSSDIYGYTF; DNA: TGTGCCAGCAGCTCGGACATTTACGGCTACACCTTC
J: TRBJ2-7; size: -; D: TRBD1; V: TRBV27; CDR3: CASSSLRRQGAYEQYF; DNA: TGTGCCAGCAGTTCCCTCCGTCGACAGGGGGCGTACGAGCAGTACTTC
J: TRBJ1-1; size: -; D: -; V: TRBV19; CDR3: CASSIGSGRTEAFF; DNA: TGTGCCAGTAGTATAGGCTCAGGGCGGACTGAAGCTTTCTTT
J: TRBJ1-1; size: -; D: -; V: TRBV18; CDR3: CASSPSDTEAFF; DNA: TGTGCCAGCTCACCTTCGGACACTGAAGCTTTCTTT
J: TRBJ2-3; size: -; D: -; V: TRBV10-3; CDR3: CAISAAGEDTQYF; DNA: TGTGCCATCAGTGCTGCAGGGGAAGATACGCAGTATTTT
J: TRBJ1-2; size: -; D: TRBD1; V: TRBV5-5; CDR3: CASSLRTGEFYGYTF; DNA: TGTGCCAGCAGCTTGAGGACAGGGGAATTCTATGGCTACACCTTC
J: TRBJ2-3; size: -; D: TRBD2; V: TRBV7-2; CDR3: CASSLGLAGGAGDTQYF; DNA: TGTGCCAGCAGCTTGGGGCTAGCGGGAGGCGCAGGAGATACGCAGTATTTT
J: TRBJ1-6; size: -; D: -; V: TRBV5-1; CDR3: CASRAGGLHSPLHF; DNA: TGCGCCAGCCGGGCCGGGGGATTGCATTCACCCCTCCACTTT
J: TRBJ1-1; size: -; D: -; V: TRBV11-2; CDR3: CASSLAPSVNTEAFF; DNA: TGTGCCAGCAGCTTAGCACCCTCAGTGAACACTGAAGCTTTCTTT
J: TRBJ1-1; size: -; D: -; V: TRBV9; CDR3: CASSALQGTEAFF; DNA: TGTGCCAGCAGCGCCCTACAGGGAACTGAAGCTTTCTTT
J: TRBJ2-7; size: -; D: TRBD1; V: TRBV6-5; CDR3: CASSRGGTGIGEQYF; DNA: TGTGCCAGCAGCCGAGGAGGGACAGGGATAGGAGAGCAGTACTTC
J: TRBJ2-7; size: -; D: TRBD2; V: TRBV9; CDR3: CASSPRLAGVYEQYF; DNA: TGTGCCAGCAGCCCGAGACTAGCGGGAGTCTACGAGCAGTACTTC
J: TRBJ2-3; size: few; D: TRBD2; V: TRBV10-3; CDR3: CAIRGGERDTQYF; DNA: TGTGCCATCAGGGGAGGGGAGAGGGATACGCAGTATTTT
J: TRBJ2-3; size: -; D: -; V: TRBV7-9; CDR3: CSSSQSEVTDTQYF; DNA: TGTTCCAGCAGCCAATCTGAGGTCACAGATACGCAGTATTTT
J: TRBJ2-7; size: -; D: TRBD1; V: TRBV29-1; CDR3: CSAQPGQGTREQYF; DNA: TGCAGCGCCCAACCGGGACAGGGTACTCGCGAGCAGTACTTC
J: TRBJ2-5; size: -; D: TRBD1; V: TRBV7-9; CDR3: CSSSFEGLITGGWETQYF; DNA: TGTTCCAGCAGCTTCGAGGGACTAATAACAGGGGGCTGGGAGACCCAGTACTTC
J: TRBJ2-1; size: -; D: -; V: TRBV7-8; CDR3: CASSLVRGGLQSSYNEQFF; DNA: TGTGCCAGCAGCTTAGTGCGTGGGGGACTCCAGAGCTCCTACAATGAGCAGTTCTTC
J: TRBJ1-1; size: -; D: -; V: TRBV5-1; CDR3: CASSFFSRDTEAFF; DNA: TGCGCCAGCAGCTTTTTCAGCAGGGACACTGAAGCTTTCTTT
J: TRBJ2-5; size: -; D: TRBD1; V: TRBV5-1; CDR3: CASSSTGGGQETQYF; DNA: TGCGCCAGCAGCTCGACAGGGGGTGGCCAAGAGACCCAGTACTTC
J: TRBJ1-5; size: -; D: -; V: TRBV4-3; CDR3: CASSQDRGSGRKPQHF; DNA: TGCGCCAGCAGCCAAGATCGGGGGTCGGGTAGGAAGCCCCAGCATTTT
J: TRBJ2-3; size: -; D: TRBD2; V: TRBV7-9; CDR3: CASSVSSGTVDTQYF; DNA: TGTGCCAGCAGCGTGTCTAGCGGGACCGTAGATACGCAGTATTTT
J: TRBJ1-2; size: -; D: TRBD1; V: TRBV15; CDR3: CATSRDKGDSSYTF; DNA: TGTGCCACCAGCAGAGATAAAGGGGACAGTAGCTACACCTTC
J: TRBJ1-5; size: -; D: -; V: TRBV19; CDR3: CASSRTAISNQPQHF; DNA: TGTGCCAGTAGTAGGACAGCAATTAGCAATCAGCCCCAGCATTTT
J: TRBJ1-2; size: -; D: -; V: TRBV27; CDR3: CASSRPGGDGYTF; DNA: TGTGCCAGCAGTCGCCCGGGCGGGGATGGCTACACCTTC
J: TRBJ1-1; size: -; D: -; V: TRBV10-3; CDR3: CAISDRGVAFF; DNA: TGTGCCATCAGTGATAGGGGTGTAGCTTTCTTT
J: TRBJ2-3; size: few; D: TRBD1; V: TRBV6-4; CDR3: CASSDGTGGADTQYF; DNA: TGTGCCAGCAGTGACGGGACAGGGGGCGCAGATACGCAGTATTTT
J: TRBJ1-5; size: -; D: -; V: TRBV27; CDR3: CASSFTGRSNQPQHF; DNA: TGTGCCAGCAGTTTCACGGGGAGGAGCAATCAGCCCCAGCATTTT
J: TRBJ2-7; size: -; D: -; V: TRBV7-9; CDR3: CSSSLVGGRAYEQYF; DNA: TGTTCCAGCAGCTTAGTGGGGGGACGGGCCTACGAGCAGTACTTC
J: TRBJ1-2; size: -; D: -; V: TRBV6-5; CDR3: CASVHRRGGDYGYTF; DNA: TGTGCCAGCGTACACCGTCGGGGGGGGGACTATGGCTACACCTTC
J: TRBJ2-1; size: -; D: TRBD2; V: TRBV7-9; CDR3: CSSSGTGLAGDNEQFF; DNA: TGTTCCAGCAGCGGAACGGGACTAGCGGGTGACAATGAGCAGTTCTTC
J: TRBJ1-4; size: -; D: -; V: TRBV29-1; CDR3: CSVESGSNEKLFF; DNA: TGCAGCGTTGAGTCCGGGTCTAATGAAAAACTGTTTTTT
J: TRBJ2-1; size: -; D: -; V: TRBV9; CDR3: CASSAIQKNNEQFF; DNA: TGTGCCAGCAGCGCGATTCAGAAAAACAATGAGCAGTTCTTC
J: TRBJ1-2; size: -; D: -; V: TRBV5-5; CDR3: CASSPAPGLYGYTF; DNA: TGTGCCAGCAGCCCGGCCCCTGGGCTCTATGGCTACACCTTC
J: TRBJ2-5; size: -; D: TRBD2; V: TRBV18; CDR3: CASSPPSGGPRETQYF; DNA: TGTGCCAGCTCACCGCCTAGCGGGGGGCCCAGAGAGACCCAGTACTTC